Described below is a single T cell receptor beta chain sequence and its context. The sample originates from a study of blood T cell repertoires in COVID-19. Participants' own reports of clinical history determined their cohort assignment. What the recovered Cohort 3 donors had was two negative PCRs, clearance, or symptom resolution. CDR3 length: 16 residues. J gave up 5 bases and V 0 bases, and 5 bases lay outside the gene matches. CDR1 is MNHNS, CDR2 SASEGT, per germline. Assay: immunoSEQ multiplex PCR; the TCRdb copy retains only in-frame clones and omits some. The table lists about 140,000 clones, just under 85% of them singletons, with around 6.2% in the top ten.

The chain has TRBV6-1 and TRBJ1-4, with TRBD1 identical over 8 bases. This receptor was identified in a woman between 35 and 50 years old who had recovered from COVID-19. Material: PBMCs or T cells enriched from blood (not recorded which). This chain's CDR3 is CASSEARDRPNEKLFF. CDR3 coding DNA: TGTGCCAGCAGTGAAGCGCGGGACAGGCCAAATGAAAAACTGTTTTTT.